The clone carrying this T cell receptor (beta chain) was seen just once. Its antigen remains unknown. Other DNA sequences in this sample translate to the same CDR3. V lost 3 bases to trimming and J lost 6 bases; unmatched junction nucleotides: 2. Per germline, CDR1 LNHDA and CDR2 SQIVND (reference sequence). This CDR3 region has 15 residues. This record comes from a study of pediatric ulcerative colitis. Ulcerative colitis patients received no immunosuppressive medication before the diagnostic colonoscopy. Study-level results: A couple of rectal CDR3 clonotypes occurred in all ulcerative colitis patients. Ulcerative colitis patients shared more blood-rectal clones than controls.

TCRdb's table, derived via immunoSEQ multiplex PCR, lists solely in-frame clones and lacks some. The sample has about 64,000 clones; 86% are singletons. Input material: blood. The receptor comes from a boy aged 5 to 17 with severe ulcerative colitis. The chain has TRBV19 and TRBJ2-1, with 13 bases identical to TRBD2. The CDR3, as DNA: TGTGCCAGTAGTATCGGACTAGCGGGAGTCAATGAGCAGTTCTTC. Residues: CASSIGLAGVNEQFF.